This T cell receptor (beta chain) was obtained from a study of cytomegalovirus exposure and HLA in healthy donors. Study information: Most donors, around 81% of some 400 genotyped, fell in the Caucasian-associated ancestry cluster. Study observations and caveats: When analyzed later, the rates of TCR association showed variation by HLA locus, with DRB1 the most and HLA-C the fewest. Highly shared variants forming one cluster were likely a sequencing artifact. Solely CMV serostatus was available to characterize immune exposure.

This clone was seen a few times. Antigen specificity is unknown. CDR3 length equals 14 residues. The germline CDR1 and CDR2 sequences are MGHRA and YSYEKL. Germline trimming cut 0 bases from V and 8 bases from J; bases unmatched to any gene: 4. PCR primers comprised 60 Vbeta and 13 Jbeta primers. Produced via immunoSEQ multiplex PCR; TCRdb's table is partial and in-frame only. The table has 54,000 or so clones, about 73% seen once. The genes are TRBV4-1 and TRBJ1-2, with TRBD1 matching over 9 bases. The sample consisted of PBMCs. This TCR was recovered from a woman aged 60 to 75 in good health and CMV-seropositive. CDR3 coding DNA: TGCGCCAGCAGCCAAGAACAGGGGGCACGAGGCTACACCTTC. Translation: CASSQEQGARGYTF.